This T cell receptor (beta chain) originates from a study of Ad26.COV2.S vaccination and SARS-CoV-2 variants. V lost 4 bases and J lost 3; bases outside the gene matches: 9. The CDR3 runs to 16 residues. Looked up from germline, CDR1 is SGHNT and CDR2 is YENEEA. As to treatment: around 19 received Ad26.COV2.S at low or high dose, single or two shots; roughly five received placebo; per-sample allocation not given. Following the first vaccine or placebo injection, samples were taken on day 63. Some clones are missing from TCRdb's copy, which holds only in-frame ones; the method was immunoSEQ multiplex PCR. The sample contains around 380,000 clones, approximately 91% of which appear only once.

This receptor was obtained from a person between 18 and 59 years old who received the Ad26.COV2.S COVID-19 vaccine or a placebo. The sample was peripheral blood, taken in a trial of Ad26.COV2.S vaccine versus placebo. The rearrangement links TRBV11-3 to TRBJ1-1; the match to TRBD1 covers 9 bases. The CDR3 sequence is CASSSTGTGKDTEAFF. The CDR3, as DNA: TGTGCCAGCAGCTCGACCGGGACAGGGAAGGACACTGAAGCTTTCTTT.